A single sample gave rise to the 23 T cell receptor beta chains below, sequenced in a study of blood T cell repertoires in COVID-19. Generated by immunoSEQ multiplex PCR, the TCRdb table keeps only in-frame clones and is missing some. The sample records some 150,000 clones, about 80% being singletons. The specimen was peripheral blood. Receptors were obtained from a human donor in a cohort sampled during active COVID-19.

The chain combines TRBV6-5 with TRBJ1-5; 8 bases are shared with TRBD1. V was clipped by 6 bases and J by 0 bases; unmatched bases: 4. Germline V gene data show CDR1 as MNHEY and CDR2 as SVGAGI. The CDR3 spans 15 residues. This chain's CDR3 is CASRSDRGSNQPQHF. The CDR3 DNA sequence: TGTGCCAGCAGATCCGACAGGGGTAGCAATCAGCCCCAGCATTTT.

In its sample, this clone was seen once. V usage is TRBV5-1 and J usage is TRBJ1-1; D is possibly TRBD1 (5 bases). The CDR3 runs to 16 residues. V was cut by 0 bases and J by 0 bases, with 12 bases left in between. Germline CDR1 and CDR2: SGHRS and YFSETQ. The CDR3 DNA follows: TGCGCCAGCAGCTTGGGGAGGGGACGGTTGAACACTGAAGCTTTCTTT. Its translation: CASSLGRGRLNTEAFF.

The chain has TRBV5-1 and TRBJ2-2, with unresolved D. Trimming shortened V by 0 bases and J by 3 bases, and 9 bases separated the two germline ends. Germline V CDR1 and CDR2: SGHRS, YFSETQ. The CDR3 spans 15 residues. CDR3 sequence reads: CASSLVAGDTGELFF. For the CDR3, the DNA is TGCGCCAGCAGCTTGGTGGCCGGAGACACCGGGGAGCTGTTTTTT.

This rearrangement joins TRBV18 to TRBJ2-3, with 9 nucleotides matching TRBD1. With V trimmed by 1 base and J by 4 bases, 3 bases remained unmatched. Germline loops: CDR1 KGHSH, CDR2 LQKENI. The CDR3 spans 15 residues. The CDR3, as DNA: TGTGCCAGCTCACCACGGGACAGGGCCGCAGATACGCAGTATTTT. Translation: CASSPRDRAADTQYF.

This chain joins TRBV27 and TRBJ1-2; D is ambiguous. Germline V gives CDR1 MNHEY, CDR2 SMNVEV (reference sequence). The CDR3 spans 13 residues. The ends were cut back, 4 bases at V and 2 bases at J, with 8 bases in the middle. CDR3 nucleotide sequence: TGTGCCAGCAGTTCGGGAGGGAACTATGGCTACACCTTC. It is translated as CASSSGGNYGYTF.

This clone was detected only a few times. DNA of the CDR3: TGTGCCAGCAGCTTCTCCGGGGGGGCCGGTGAGCAGTTCTTC. Protein: CASSFSGGAGEQFF. V gene TRBV7-9 combines with J gene TRBJ2-1; 8 nucleotides agree with TRBD2. Germline V gene data show CDR1 as SEHNR and CDR2 as FQNEAQ (reference sequence). The CDR3 spans 14 residues. Trimming removed 3 bases from V and 9 bases from J; junction bases left unmatched: 7.

The rearrangement uses TRBV5-1 and TRBJ1-3, with D maybe TRBD1 (5 bases). The CDR3 consists of 15 residues. V was pared by 5 bases and J by 0 bases, with 12 bases between. In germline, CDR1 is SGHRS, CDR2 YFSETQ. CDR3 coding DNA: TGCGCCAGCAGTTCGGAGGGGAGCTCTGGAAACACCATATATTTT. As protein: CASSSEGSSGNTIYF.

V gene TRBV5-6 combines with J gene TRBJ1-2; 12 nucleotides align to TRBD1. The germline gives CDR1 SGHDT, CDR2 YYEEEE. Trimming removed 5 bases from V and 7 bases from J; junction bases left unmatched: 3. CDR3 size: 13 residues. The CDR3 here is CASSGDRGLGYTF. For the CDR3, the DNA is TGTGCCAGCAGTGGGGACAGGGGGCTTGGCTACACCTTC. Based on the CDR3 plus reference TRBV5-6 and TRBJ1-2, the full variable domain is DAGVTQSPTHLIKTRGQQVTLRCSPKSGHDTVSWYQQALGQGPQFIFQYYEEEERQRGNFPDRFSGHQFPNYSSELNVNALLLGDSALYLCASSGDRGLGYTFGSGTRLTVV.

The genes are TRBV29-1 and TRBJ2-7; 12 bases map to TRBD2. V shed 1 base and J 6 bases; nucleotides not matched to a gene: 10. The CDR3 covers 16 residues. Germline loops: CDR1 SQVTM, CDR2 ANQGSEA. The CDR3 DNA reads TGCAGCGTTGAAGTCCGACTAGCGGGGGCGAGGAGCGAGCAGTACTTC. Translated, it gives CSVEVRLAGARSEQYF.

The DNA for the CDR3 is TGTGCCAGCAGCTTTGTAAGGGGGAGCACAGATACGCAGTATTTT. It translates to CASSFVRGSTDTQYF. This chain joins TRBV7-2 and TRBJ2-3; maybe TRBD1 (6 bases). This CDR3 contains 15 residues. The V and J ends lost 3 bases and 0 bases respectively, with 10 bases between them. In germline, CDR1 is SGHTA, CDR2 FQGNSA.

J is TRBJ1-5 and V is TRBV5-1, with TRBD1 as a possible D gene (5 bases). This CDR3 is built from 13 residues. Per germline, CDR1 SGHRS and CDR2 YFSETQ. The V end was cut by 4 bases, the J end by 2 bases, with 7 bases between. The CDR3 is CASSPGGNQPQHF. The CDR3, as DNA: TGCGCCAGCAGCCCGGGGGGCAATCAGCCCCAGCATTTT.

This clone was detected once. CDR3 nucleotide sequence: TGTGCCAGCAGAACAGGGGGGTCCGGGGAGCTGTTTTTT. Translated: CASRTGGSGELFF. The chain uses TRBV6-5 and TRBJ2-2; 8 positions agree with TRBD1. Germline V gene data show CDR1 as MNHEY and CDR2 as SVGAGI. Trimming removed 6 bases from V and 6 bases from J; junction bases left unmatched: 3. This CDR3 is built from 13 residues.

This clone appeared a single time. V usage is TRBV2 and J usage is TRBJ2-7, with 7 bases aligning to TRBD2. The ends lost 1 base at V and 1 base at J; junction bases unmatched: 1. CDR1 SNHLY and CDR2 FYNNEI come from the germline V gene. CDR3 length equals 14 residues. The CDR3 reads CASSEEGGSYEQYF. CDR3 nucleotide sequence: TGTGCCAGCAGTGAAGAGGGAGGGTCCTACGAGCAGTACTTC.

Of note for this clone: The same CDR3 arises from other DNA sequences in this sample as well. The chain recombines TRBV19 with TRBJ2-2; D gene unclear. The germline V gene encodes CDR1 LNHDA and CDR2 SQIVND (reference sequence). V was cut by 3 bases and J by 5 bases, with 7 bases left in between. This CDR3 has 13 amino acids. Here the CDR3 reads CASSIGGTGELFF. Here the CDR3 DNA reads TGTGCCAGTAGTATCGGCGGAACCGGGGAGCTGTTTTTT.

In nucleotides, the CDR3 is TGTGCCAGCAGCTTAGAAGCGAGGGCTAAGGCGCAGTACTTC. Protein product: CASSLEARAKAQYF. The chain combines TRBV7-2 with TRBJ2-7, with a tentative D call TRBD2 (5 bases). The CDR3 is 14 amino acids. The germline gives CDR1 SGHTA, CDR2 FQGNSA. Trimming removed 1 base at V and 9 bases at J, with 16 bases between.

The chain recombines TRBV3-1 (or the pseudogene TRBV3-2) with TRBJ2-2; 8 bases fit TRBD2. The CDR3 runs to 17 residues. The ends lost 1 base at V and 1 base at J; junction bases unmatched: 5. Per the germline V gene, CDR1 is LGHDT and CDR2 is YNNKEL (reference sequence). CDR3 bases: TGTGCCAGCAGCCAAGCGGGTCTAGCGGGGAACACCGGGGAGCTGTTTTTT. Encoded protein: CASSQAGLAGNTGELFF.

The rearrangement joins TRBV6-2 or TRBV6-3 to TRBJ2-7; a possible D gene is TRBD2 (5 bases). V lost 0 bases and J lost 2, with 8 bases in between. The CDR3 has 14 amino acids. Germline V CDR1 and CDR2: MNHEY, SVGEGT. The CDR3 sequence is CASSYSRVAYEQYF. The CDR3 bases are TGTGCCAGCAGTTACTCGAGGGTGGCCTACGAGCAGTACTTC.

As DNA, the CDR3 is TGCAGCGTTGGTAGGTCGGGCGAGCAGTACTTC. It encodes CSVGRSGEQYF. The gene calls are TRBV29-1 and TRBJ2-7, with D unresolved. The V end lost 4 bases, the J end lost 6 bases, and 10 bases lay between the germline ends. CDR3 length: 11 amino acids. The V gene's germline CDR1 is SQVTM and CDR2 ANQGSEA.

This chain joins TRBV7-2 and TRBJ1-4, with 7 bases identical to TRBD1. Germline CDR1 and CDR2: SGHTA and FQGNSA. This CDR3 spans 15 amino acids. J gave up 7 bases and V 1 base, and 6 bases lay outside the gene matches. CDR3 region: CASSLETGLGEKLFF. The CDR3 DNA sequence: TGTGCCAGCAGCTTAGAGACAGGGTTGGGTGAAAAACTGTTTTTT.

The rearrangement links TRBV6-4 to TRBJ1-4; D uncertain. Germline CDR1 reads MRHNA; CDR2 reads SNTAGT. V lost 8 bases and J lost 3, with 13 bases in between. This CDR3 is 14 amino acids long. CDR3 sequence (DNA): TGTGCCAGCCCACTCCAGGTGGCTAATGAAAAACTGTTTTTT. Residues: CASPLQVANEKLFF.

This clone was counted only a few times. The chain has TRBV5-6 and TRBJ2-7; possible D gene TRBD1, 6 bases. CDR3 length equals 15 residues. The V gene lost 6 bases and the J gene lost 2 bases, with 18 bases spanning the gap. In germline, CDR1 is SGHDT, CDR2 YYEEEE. CDR3 sequence reads: CASKTYGTSAYEQYF. The CDR3 DNA is TGTGCCAGCAAGACCTACGGGACATCGGCCTACGAGCAGTACTTC. The full variable domain, its missing parts supplied by reference TRBV5-6 and TRBJ2-7, is DAGVTQSPTHLIKTRGQQVTLRCSPKSGHDTVSWYQQALGQGPQFIFQYYEEEERQRGNFPDRFSGHQFPNYSSELNVNALLLGDSALYLCASKTYGTSAYEQYFGPGTRLTVT.

V gene TRBV15 combines with J gene TRBJ1-2; D remains ambiguous. Germline V gene lookup returns CDR1 LNHNV and CDR2 YYDKDF (reference sequence). This CDR3 is 14 amino acids long. Trimming took off 3 bases at V and 0 bases at J, with 8 bases between the two ends. CDR3 DNA sequence: TGTGCCACCAGCAGTCCTCTAACTAACTATGGCTACACCTTC. Translated, it gives CATSSPLTNYGYTF.

The rearrangement uses TRBV4-2 and TRBJ1-2, with 7 bases matching TRBD1. The V gene's germline CDR1 is LGHNA and CDR2 YNFKEQ. This CDR3 region has 17 residues. The V segment lost 0 bases and the J segment 4 bases; nucleotides outside the gene matches: 11. CDR3 in amino acids: CASSQDLRDRSLYGYTF. CDR3 coding DNA: TGTGCCAGCAGCCAAGATTTGAGGGACAGATCTCTCTATGGCTACACCTTC.